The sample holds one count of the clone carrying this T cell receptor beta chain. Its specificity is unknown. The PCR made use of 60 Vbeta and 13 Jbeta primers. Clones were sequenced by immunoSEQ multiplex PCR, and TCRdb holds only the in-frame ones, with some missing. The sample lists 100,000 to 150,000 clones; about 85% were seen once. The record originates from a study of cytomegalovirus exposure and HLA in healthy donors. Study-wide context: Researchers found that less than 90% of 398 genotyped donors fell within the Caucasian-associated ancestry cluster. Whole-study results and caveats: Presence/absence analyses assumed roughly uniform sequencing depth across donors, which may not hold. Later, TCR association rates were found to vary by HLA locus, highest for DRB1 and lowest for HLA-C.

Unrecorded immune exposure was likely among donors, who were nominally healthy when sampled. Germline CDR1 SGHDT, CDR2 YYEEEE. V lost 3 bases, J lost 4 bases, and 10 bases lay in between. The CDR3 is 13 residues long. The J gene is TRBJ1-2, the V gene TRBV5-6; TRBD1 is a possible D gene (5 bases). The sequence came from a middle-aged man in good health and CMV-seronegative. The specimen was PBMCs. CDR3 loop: CASSSTVSYGYTF. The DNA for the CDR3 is TGTGCCAGCAGCTCGACAGTGAGCTATGGCTACACCTTC.